The clone carrying this T cell receptor (beta chain) showed up many times. What it binds is not known. Full-length variable regions came from constant-region reverse primers plus semi-nested Nested Universal Primer A PCR. TCRdb independently ran MiXCR on the 5' RACE reads; one entry per CDR3 protein. The repertoire holds nearly 55,000 distinct CDR3 sequences, about a sixth seen once, with 2% to 2.5% in the top ten. Purified naive CD4+ T cells were depleted of CD25+ Tregs. Broader study findings: Larger-cohort validation covered only one TCR beta V-J rearrangement. Tumor Treg TCRs overlapped most with tumor naive CD4+ cells.

CDR1 and CDR2 from the germline V gene are SGHTA and FQGTGA. Trimming cost V 4 bases and J 6 bases, with 8 bases left between them. This CDR3 is 12 amino acids long. This rearrangement joins TRBV7-3 to TRBJ2-3; no reliable D call. The origin of this receptor is a female donor with breast cancer. Sequenced: naive CD4+ T cells sorted from blood. Stated subset: naive CD4+ T cells, CD4+CD45RA+CD25-. CDR3 protein: CASSSAFDTQYF. For the CDR3, the DNA is TGTGCCAGCAGCTCAGCTTTCGATACGCAGTATTTT.